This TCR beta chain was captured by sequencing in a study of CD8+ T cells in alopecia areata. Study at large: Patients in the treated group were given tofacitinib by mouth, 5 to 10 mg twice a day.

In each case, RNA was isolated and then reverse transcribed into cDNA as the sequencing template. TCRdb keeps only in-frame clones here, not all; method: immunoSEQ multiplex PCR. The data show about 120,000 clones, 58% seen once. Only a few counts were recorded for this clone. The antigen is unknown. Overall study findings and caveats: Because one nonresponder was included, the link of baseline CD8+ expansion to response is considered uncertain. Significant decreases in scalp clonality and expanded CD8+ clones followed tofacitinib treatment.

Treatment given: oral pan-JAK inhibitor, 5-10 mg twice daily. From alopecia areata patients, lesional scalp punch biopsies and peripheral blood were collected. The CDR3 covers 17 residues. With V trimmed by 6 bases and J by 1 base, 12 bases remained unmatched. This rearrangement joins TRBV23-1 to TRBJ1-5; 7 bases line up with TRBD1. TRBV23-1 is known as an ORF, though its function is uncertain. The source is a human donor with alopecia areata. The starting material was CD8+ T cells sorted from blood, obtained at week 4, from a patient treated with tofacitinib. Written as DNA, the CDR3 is TGCGCCAGCAGCCTTTGCACAGGGGTTGAAAGCAATCAGCCCCAGCATTTT. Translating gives CASSLCTGVESNQPQHF.